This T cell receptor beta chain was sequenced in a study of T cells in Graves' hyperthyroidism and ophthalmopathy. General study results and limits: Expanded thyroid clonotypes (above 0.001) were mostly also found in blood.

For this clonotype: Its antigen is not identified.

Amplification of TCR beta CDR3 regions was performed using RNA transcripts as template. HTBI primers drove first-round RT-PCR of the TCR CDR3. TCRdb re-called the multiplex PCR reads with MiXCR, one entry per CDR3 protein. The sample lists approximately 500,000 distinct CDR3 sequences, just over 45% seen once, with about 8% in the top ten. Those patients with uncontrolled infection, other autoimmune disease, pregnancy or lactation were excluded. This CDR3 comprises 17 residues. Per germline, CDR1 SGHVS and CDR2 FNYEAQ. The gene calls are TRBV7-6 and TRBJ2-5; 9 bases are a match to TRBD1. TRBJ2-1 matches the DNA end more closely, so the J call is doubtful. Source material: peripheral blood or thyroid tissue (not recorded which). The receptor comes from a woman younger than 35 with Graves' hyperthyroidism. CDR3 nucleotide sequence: TGTGCCAGCAGCTTAATCAGAGGGACAGGGAGAGGTTATGAGCAGTTCTTC. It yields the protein CASSLIRGTGRGYEQFF.